A selection of T cell receptor beta chains follows, all from one sample in a study of radiation and T cells in renal cell carcinoma. Assay used: immunoSEQ multiplex PCR; TCRdb lists only in-frame clones, some missing. The top ten clones hold approximately 6.8% of a sample with 60,000 to 75,000 clones, roughly 80% of them seen once. The material was blood, obtained from a patient whose treatment included radiotherapy and nephrectomy. The source of these receptors is a man in his 60s with renal cell carcinoma. The CDR3 runs from the conserved cysteine through the conserved F or W. Each record gives: clone size, J gene, V gene, D gene, CDR3 DNA, CDR3 protein. The D gene is left open where the match is weak. A row's size may be missing; if present it is once, few, many or a size class.

>-|TRBJ2-5|TRBV15|TRBD2
TGTGCCACCAGCAGAGAACGACCAGCGGGGGGCCGCGTTGGGGAGACCCAGTACTTC
CATSRERPAGGRVGETQYF
>-|TRBJ1-2|TRBV5-6|-
TGTGCCAGCAGCTTAGGACAGAACTATGGCTACACCTTC
CASSLGQNYGYTF
>-|TRBJ2-2|TRBV10-3|-
TGTGCCATCAGTGATAATAAAGGCGGTGGGGGGCCCCTGGGGGTTCCCGGGGAGCTGTTTTTT
CAISDNKGGGGPLGVPGELFF
>-|TRBJ2-7|TRBV7-9|TRBD1
TGTGCCAGCAGTTCTACCGGGACAGCTCTCTACGAGCAGTACTTC
CASSSTGTALYEQYF
>-|TRBJ2-3|TRBV9|-
TGTGCCAGCAGCGTACAGGCGGGTTCAAGCACAGATACGCAGTATTTT
CASSVQAGSSTDTQYF
>-|TRBJ1-1|TRBV14|-
TGTGCCAGCAGCCAAGGATTCGTCGCTTTCTTT
CASSQGFVAFF
>-|TRBJ2-1|TRBV19|TRBD2
TGTGCCAGTAGTAAGAGCGCCGGGACTAGCGGGACCATCAATGAGCAGTTCTTC
CASSKSAGTSGTINEQFF
>-|TRBJ1-4|TRBV7-9|-
TGTGCCAGCAGGAGCAGGGGCGGGAGTGAAAAACTGTTTTTT
CASRSRGGSEKLFF
>-|TRBJ1-1|TRBV6-4|TRBD1
TGTGCCAGCAGTGACACGGACAGGAACACTGAAGCCTTCTTT
CASSDTDRNTEAFF
>-|TRBJ2-1|TRBV7-9|TRBD2
TGTGCCAGCAGCGTCTTTTCACTAGCGGGGGATGAGCAGTTCTTC
CASSVFSLAGDEQFF
>-|TRBJ1-1|TRBV29-1|-
TGCAGCGTTCCGGACGGGAACACTGAAGCTTTCTTT
CSVPDGNTEAFF
>-|TRBJ2-3|TRBV10-3|-
TGTGCCATCAGTGAGAGAGACTCGACAGATACGCAGTATTTT
CAISERDSTDTQYF
>-|TRBJ1-1|TRBV25-1|TRBD1
TGTGCCAGCAGTATACAGGGGGGGACTGAAGCTTTCTTT
CASSIQGGTEAFF
>-|TRBJ1-1|TRBV4-1|-
TGCGCCAGCAGCCAAGAGGCCAATTTGAACACTGAAGCTTTCTTT
CASSQEANLNTEAFF
>-|TRBJ2-7|TRBV19|-
TGTGCCAGTAGTACCGGGGTCGGGGGCGAGCAGTACTTC
CASSTGVGGEQYF
>-|TRBJ2-1|TRBV7-2|TRBD2
TGTGCCAGCAGCCCCTCTAGCGGGGGGGTCAATGAGCAGTTCTTC
CASSPSSGGVNEQFF
>medium-sized|TRBJ1-1|TRBV12-5|-
TGTGCTAGTGGCGCTTCCCAGGGGATGAACACTGAAGCTTTCTTT
CASGASQGMNTEAFF
>once|TRBJ2-2|TRBV30|-
TGTGCCTGGAGTGGGGGGAGCGGTCTGTACACCGGGGAGCTGTTTTTT
CAWSGGSGLYTGELFF
>-|TRBJ1-4|TRBV27|TRBD1
TGTGCCAGCAGTTTCCTAGGACAGGACGGCGAAAAACTGTTTTTT
CASSFLGQDGEKLFF
>once|TRBJ2-1|TRBV5-1|TRBD2
TGCGCCAGCAGCTGGGGACTAGCGGGAGGCAATGAGCAGTTCTTC
CASSWGLAGGNEQFF
>few|TRBJ1-2|TRBV5-1|-
TGCGCCAGCAGCTTGGCCTTCGGGAACTATGGCTACACCTTC
CASSLAFGNYGYTF
>-|TRBJ1-2|TRBV11-2|TRBD1
TGTGCCAGCAGCTCCACCGGGACAGGGGATGGCTACACCTTC
CASSSTGTGDGYTF
>-|TRBJ1-3|TRBV5-1|-
TGCGCCAGCAGCTCAAGCGGGGGCCTTGGAAACACCATATATTTT
CASSSSGGLGNTIYF
>-|TRBJ2-2|TRBV29-1|-
TGCAGCGTTGAAGGGGACGGCTCCGGGGAGCTGTTTTTT
CSVEGDGSGELFF
>few|TRBJ1-1|TRBV16|TRBD1
TGTGCCAGCAGCCAATCCGCGACAGGGACTATGAACACTGAAGCTTTCTTT
CASSQSATGTMNTEAFF
>-|TRBJ1-5|TRBV7-8|-
TGTGCCAGCAGCTTTATCCAGGGGATTGGTCAGCCCCAGCATTTT
CASSFIQGIGQPQHF
>-|TRBJ1-4|TRBV5-6|-
TGTGCCAGCAGCTACACAACTTTTGCAACTAATGAAAAACTGTTTTTT
CASSYTTFATNEKLFF
>-|TRBJ2-5|TRBV5-6|TRBD1
TGTGCCAGCAGCCCGGACAGGGGGCTTCAAGAGACCCAGTACTTC
CASSPDRGLQETQYF
>-|TRBJ1-2|TRBV6-1|TRBD1
TGTGCCAGCAGTGTAGAGCGAGGGACAGGGCAAGGCTACACCTTC
CASSVERGTGQGYTF
>-|TRBJ2-3|TRBV5-1|TRBD2
TGCGCCAGCAGCTTGAGAGTAGCGGGGGCCACAGATACGCAGTATTTT
CASSLRVAGATDTQYF
>-|TRBJ1-2|TRBV6-1|TRBD1
TGTGCCAGCAGTCTACAGGGGGGCCATAATGGCTACACCTTC
CASSLQGGHNGYTF
>-|TRBJ1-2|TRBV14|TRBD1
TGTGCCAGCAGCCAGGGACAGGCCTATGGCTACACCTTC
CASSQGQAYGYTF
>once|TRBJ2-5|TRBV9|TRBD2
TGTGCCAGCAGCGCGACTAGCGGGGGGTTTGAGACCCAGTACTTC
CASSATSGGFETQYF
>-|TRBJ2-5|TRBV12-5|-
TGTGCTAGTGGTTTACCAGGGCCCCAAGAGACCCAGTACTTC
CASGLPGPQETQYF
>-|TRBJ1-2|TRBV7-2|-
TGTGCCAGCAGCTTTACGGACCCCCCCTATGGCTACACCTTC
CASSFTDPPYGYTF
>-|TRBJ1-2|TRBV27|TRBD1
TGTGCCAGCAGTTCACTAGGGGACAGGAGGTCTACTTTAAACTATGGCTACACCTTC
CASSSLGDRRSTLNYGYTF
>-|TRBJ1-1|TRBV6-5|-
TGTGCCAGCAGTTACTCGGTGGGGGCCACTGAAGCTTTCTTT
CASSYSVGATEAFF
>-|TRBJ1-6|TRBV5-6|-
TGTGCCAGCAGCTCAGGGGCAAAACGTCTCCACTTT
CASSSGAKRLHF
>-|TRBJ1-5|TRBV5-8|-
TGTGCCAGCAGCTGGGGGCCACCCAGCTATAGCAATCAGCCCCAGCATTTT
CASSWGPPSYSNQPQHF
>few|TRBJ1-5|TRBV6-5|-
TGTGCCAGCAGTTACGCCCAGGGAGACCAGCCCCAGCATTTT
CASSYAQGDQPQHF
>-|TRBJ2-3|TRBV4-2|TRBD2
TGTGCCAGCAGCAAGGGGAGAGAGGGAGGGCCTTCAGATACGCAGTATTTT
CASSKGREGGPSDTQYF
>-|TRBJ1-1|TRBV7-9|TRBD1
TGTGCCAGCAGCTTTGGGACAGGGTTCTCTGAAGCTTTCTTT
CASSFGTGFSEAFF
>-|TRBJ2-7|TRBV29-1|-
TGCAGCGTTGAAGTCCCGGGATACGAGCAGTACTTC
CSVEVPGYEQYF
>once|TRBJ2-7|TRBV25-1|-
TGTGCCAGCAGTGCCCCGGGGTACTCCTACGAGCAGTACTTC
CASSAPGYSYEQYF